This TCR beta chain was captured by sequencing in a study of T cell repertoires in cytomegalovirus infection. On the study more broadly: Matching HLA type, along with CMV infection, was indicated by public TCR beta signatures.

With regard to this clonotype: The antigen remains undetermined.

Trimming stripped 7 bases from V and 1 base from J, with 10 bases between. Per the germline V gene, CDR1 is SGHVT and CDR2 is SQSDAQ. The CDR3 has 13 amino acids. From the reads, TCRdb called clonotypes with MiXCR, one entry per CDR3 protein. The sample shows approximately 770,000 distinct CDR3 sequences, 29% of them seen only once. Sequencing used cultured CD8+ T cells from PBMCs, obtained from culture after CMV antigen stimulation. This chain connects TRBV7-4 to TRBJ2-5; the D gene is possibly TRBD1 (5 bases). The clonotype comes from a human donor in good health (CMV status not recorded). Some clones in this sample may be carry-over from other donors' samples. DNA for the CDR3: TGTGCCAGCATAGGGGCTACCCAAGAGACCCAGTACTTC. It codes for CASIGATQETQYF. Complete variable domain (other parts from reference TRBV7-4 and TRBJ2-5): GAGVSQSPRYKVAKRGRDVALRCDSISGHVTLYWYRQTLGQGSEVLTYSQSDAQRDKSGRPSGRFSAERPERSVSTLKIQRTEQGDSAVYLCASIGATQETQYFGPGTRLLVL.